A selection of T cell receptor beta chains follows, all from one sample in a study of cytomegalovirus exposure and HLA in healthy donors. Using immunoSEQ multiplex PCR, the repertoire was profiled, and TCRdb retains in-frame clones only, with some absent. The data show about 120,000 clones, 74% seen once. Sequenced: PBMCs. These receptors were collected from a woman in her forties or fifties in good health and CMV-seropositive. CDR3s include the opening cysteine and the closing phenylalanine or tryptophan. The order of the fields is clone size, V gene, D gene, J gene, CDR3 DNA, CDR3 protein. The D gene is left open where the match is weak. Rows give clone size only sometimes, using once, few, many, or a class for an expanded clone.

clone size: .; V gene: TRBV27; D gene: TRBD1; J gene: TRBJ2-6; CDR3 DNA: TGTGCCAGCAGTTTTACAGGGGCATCTGGGGCCAACGTCCTGACTTTC; CDR3 protein: CASSFTGASGANVLTF
clone size: few; V gene: TRBV7-9; D gene: TRBD1; J gene: TRBJ1-5; CDR3 DNA: TGTGCCAGCAGCTTAGGACAGGGGGCTGGACAGCCCCAGCATTTT; CDR3 protein: CASSLGQGAGQPQHF
clone size: .; V gene: TRBV5-1; D gene: TRBD1; J gene: TRBJ1-4; CDR3 DNA: TGCGCCAGCAGCCAAAACGAGGGGGCGGCTTGGGGTAAGCTGTTTTTT; CDR3 protein: CASSQNEGAAWGKLFF
clone size: once; V gene: TRBV30; D gene: .; J gene: TRBJ2-4; CDR3 DNA: TGTGCCTGGAGTGGTCTTCACGGGGGCATTCAGTACTTC; CDR3 protein: CAWSGLHGGIQYF
clone size: .; V gene: TRBV4-2; D gene: .; J gene: TRBJ2-7; CDR3 DNA: TGTGCCACCTCCCCGACAGGACCCTACGAGCAGTACTTC; CDR3 protein: CATSPTGPYEQYF
clone size: .; V gene: TRBV30; D gene: .; J gene: TRBJ2-7; CDR3 DNA: TGTGCCTGGAGTGTTGGGACACTAGCCTACGAGCAGTACTTC; CDR3 protein: CAWSVGTLAYEQYF
clone size: .; V gene: TRBV6-5; D gene: .; J gene: TRBJ1-2; CDR3 DNA: TGTGCCAGCAGTTACCGGGAGCGCCTAAGCGGCTACACCTTC; CDR3 protein: CASSYRERLSGYTF
clone size: .; V gene: TRBV7-9; D gene: .; J gene: TRBJ1-1; CDR3 DNA: TGTGCCAGTGTAAAAATCCTGGCCGCTGAAGCTTTCTTT; CDR3 protein: CASVKILAAEAFF
clone size: .; V gene: TRBV5-4; D gene: .; J gene: TRBJ1-2; CDR3 DNA: TGTGCCAGCAGCCCACTCCACAGGGTTCCAAACTATGGCTACACCTTC; CDR3 protein: CASSPLHRVPNYGYTF
clone size: .; V gene: TRBV7-9; D gene: .; J gene: TRBJ2-7; CDR3 DNA: TGTGCCAGCAGCTTAGTTCCACGCAGCGAGCAGTACTTC; CDR3 protein: CASSLVPRSEQYF
clone size: .; V gene: TRBV7-2; D gene: TRBD1; J gene: TRBJ1-2; CDR3 DNA: TGTGCCAGCAGCTTAGACCCCGGACAGGTCCCTAACTATGGCTACACCTTC; CDR3 protein: CASSLDPGQVPNYGYTF
clone size: .; V gene: TRBV7-8; D gene: .; J gene: TRBJ1-1; CDR3 DNA: TGTGCCAGCAGCTTTGGCGGACAGAATGAAGCTTTCTTT; CDR3 protein: CASSFGGQNEAFF
clone size: .; V gene: TRBV6-5; D gene: .; J gene: TRBJ2-7; CDR3 DNA: TGTGCCAGCAGTTTCCTGGGAGTGAACTACGAGCAGTACTTC; CDR3 protein: CASSFLGVNYEQYF
clone size: .; V gene: TRBV29-1; D gene: TRBD1; J gene: TRBJ1-1; CDR3 DNA: TGCAGCGCTGCGGGACAGCAGAACACTGAAGCTTTCTTT; CDR3 protein: CSAAGQQNTEAFF
clone size: .; V gene: TRBV2; D gene: TRBD1; J gene: TRBJ2-7; CDR3 DNA: TGTGCCAGCGATGTTTGGGGGACAGGAGGCTCCGAGCAGTACTTC; CDR3 protein: CASDVWGTGGSEQYF
clone size: .; V gene: TRBV2; D gene: .; J gene: TRBJ1-3; CDR3 DNA: TGTGCCAGCACTTTTGATCCAGGGGACTCTGGAAACACCATATATTTT; CDR3 protein: CASTFDPGDSGNTIYF
clone size: few; V gene: TRBV9; D gene: TRBD2; J gene: TRBJ2-7; CDR3 DNA: TGTGCCAGCAGCGTAGACGCGGGAGGACCCTACGAGCAGTACTTC; CDR3 protein: CASSVDAGGPYEQYF
clone size: few; V gene: TRBV29-1; D gene: TRBD2; J gene: TRBJ2-7; CDR3 DNA: TGCAGCGTTTATACTAGCGGGAGTTGGGAGGTCTCCGAGCAGTACTTC; CDR3 protein: CSVYTSGSWEVSEQYF
clone size: .; V gene: TRBV6-5; D gene: .; J gene: TRBJ2-7; CDR3 DNA: TGTGCCAGCAGTTTTACAGTCCCCTCCTACGAGCAGTACTTC; CDR3 protein: CASSFTVPSYEQYF
clone size: .; V gene: TRBV30; D gene: .; J gene: TRBJ2-7; CDR3 DNA: TGTGCCTGGAGGGCAGGGGCAAGCTACGAGCAGTACTTC; CDR3 protein: CAWRAGASYEQYF
clone size: .; V gene: TRBV2; D gene: .; J gene: TRBJ1-5; CDR3 DNA: TGTGCCAGCAGTGAGTGGGGGGGGACGGGGAGCAATCAGCCCCAGCATTTT; CDR3 protein: CASSEWGGTGSNQPQHF
clone size: .; V gene: TRBV18; D gene: .; J gene: TRBJ2-7; CDR3 DNA: TGTGCCAGCTCACCAGCTGGCGGGACCCCCCAGGAAAGGACCTACGAGCAGTACTTC; CDR3 protein: CASSPAGGTPQERTYEQYF
clone size: .; V gene: TRBV28; D gene: .; J gene: TRBJ1-1; CDR3 DNA: TGTGCCAGCAGTTTTCGGGATAACAGGGAGGCTTTCTTT; CDR3 protein: CASSFRDNREAFF
clone size: .; V gene: TRBV11-2; D gene: .; J gene: TRBJ1-2; CDR3 DNA: TGTGCCAGCAGCCCCAGGGATAGGGCAACACCAAGCTATGGCTACACCTTC; CDR3 protein: CASSPRDRATPSYGYTF
clone size: few; V gene: TRBV19; D gene: TRBD2; J gene: TRBJ2-1; CDR3 DNA: TGTGCCAGTAGTATTAAGCTAGCGGGAGGCAATGAGCAGTTCTTC; CDR3 protein: CASSIKLAGGNEQFF
clone size: .; V gene: TRBV27; D gene: .; J gene: TRBJ2-7; CDR3 DNA: TGTGCCAGCAGTTTTGGCCTACGGGACACTCTGGGAGAGCAGTACTTC; CDR3 protein: CASSFGLRDTLGEQYF
clone size: .; V gene: TRBV9; D gene: .; J gene: TRBJ2-5; CDR3 DNA: TGTGCCAGCAGTGCAACAGGGATCCAAGAGACCCAGTACTTC; CDR3 protein: CASSATGIQETQYF
clone size: .; V gene: TRBV5-1; D gene: TRBD2; J gene: TRBJ2-1; CDR3 DNA: TGCGCCAGCAGTTCTAGCGGGAGTGATCAAGGGAATGAGCAGTTCTTC; CDR3 protein: CASSSSGSDQGNEQFF
clone size: .; V gene: TRBV18; D gene: TRBD1; J gene: TRBJ1-1; CDR3 DNA: TGTGCCAGCTCACAAGGGACAGGACTTGTCGGCACTGAAGCTTTCTTT; CDR3 protein: CASSQGTGLVGTEAFF
clone size: .; V gene: TRBV2; D gene: TRBD1; J gene: TRBJ2-7; CDR3 DNA: TGTGCTGGGGGACAGACGCAGTACGAGCAGTACTTC; CDR3 protein: CAGGQTQYEQYF
clone size: .; V gene: TRBV18; D gene: TRBD1; J gene: TRBJ2-7; CDR3 DNA: TGTGCCAGCTCGCCTGGGGCGGGACAGGCCTACGAGCAGTACTTC; CDR3 protein: CASSPGAGQAYEQYF
clone size: .; V gene: TRBV7-2; D gene: .; J gene: TRBJ1-1; CDR3 DNA: TGTGCCAGCAGCTTAGCGGGGGCCATGAACACTGAAGCTTTCTTT; CDR3 protein: CASSLAGAMNTEAFF
clone size: .; V gene: TRBV5-4; D gene: .; J gene: TRBJ1-2; CDR3 DNA: TGTGCCAGCAGCTTGGACACCGTGATGGACTATGGCTACACCTTC; CDR3 protein: CASSLDTVMDYGYTF
clone size: .; V gene: TRBV5-1; D gene: .; J gene: TRBJ1-1; CDR3 DNA: TGCGCCAGCAGTTCGGGGGTGGCGTACACTGAAGCTTTCTTT; CDR3 protein: CASSSGVAYTEAFF
clone size: .; V gene: TRBV6-5; D gene: TRBD1; J gene: TRBJ1-1; CDR3 DNA: TGTGCCAGCAGATCACAGGGGGCGAGCAACACTGAAGCTTTCTTT; CDR3 protein: CASRSQGASNTEAFF
clone size: .; V gene: TRBV5-4; D gene: .; J gene: TRBJ1-5; CDR3 DNA: TGTGCCAGCAGCATTGACGGGGATCAGCCCCAGCATTTT; CDR3 protein: CASSIDGDQPQHF
clone size: few; V gene: TRBV7-2; D gene: TRBD1; J gene: TRBJ1-2; CDR3 DNA: TGTGCCACACAGGGGGCGGAGTATGGCTACACCTTC; CDR3 protein: CATQGAEYGYTF
clone size: .; V gene: TRBV6-5; D gene: .; J gene: TRBJ1-2; CDR3 DNA: TGTGCCAGCACTATAAGCCAGGGTACCTATGGCTACACCTTC; CDR3 protein: CASTISQGTYGYTF
clone size: once; V gene: TRBV5-6; D gene: .; J gene: TRBJ2-7; CDR3 DNA: TGTGCCAGCAGCCTTGGAATTGGCAGGGAGCAGTACTTC; CDR3 protein: CASSLGIGREQYF
clone size: once; V gene: TRBV6-4; D gene: .; J gene: TRBJ1-1; CDR3 DNA: TGTGCCAGCAGCCCTTATGGTAGGAGCACTGAAGCTTTCTTT; CDR3 protein: CASSPYGRSTEAFF
clone size: few; V gene: TRBV5-1; D gene: TRBD2; J gene: TRBJ2-5; CDR3 DNA: TGCGCCAGCAGCCCAGGACTAGCGGGGCCCCAAGAGACCCAGTACTTC; CDR3 protein: CASSPGLAGPQETQYF
clone size: .; V gene: TRBV29-1; D gene: .; J gene: TRBJ2-3; CDR3 DNA: TGCAGCGTCTCGGGGGACAGAAGCACAGATACGCAGTATTTT; CDR3 protein: CSVSGDRSTDTQYF
clone size: .; V gene: TRBV7-9; D gene: .; J gene: TRBJ2-3; CDR3 DNA: TGTGCCAGCAGCTTAGCGTCGGGGGCAGATACGCAGTATTTT; CDR3 protein: CASSLASGADTQYF
clone size: .; V gene: TRBV6-1; D gene: .; J gene: TRBJ2-7; CDR3 DNA: TGTGCCAGCAGACCGACAGCCATGCACGAGCAGTACTTC; CDR3 protein: CASRPTAMHEQYF
clone size: .; V gene: TRBV7-9; D gene: TRBD2; J gene: TRBJ2-3; CDR3 DNA: TGTGCCAGCAGCTTAGGAGATGGAGCGGGGGGGAACATAGATACGCAGTATTTT; CDR3 protein: CASSLGDGAGGNIDTQYF
clone size: .; V gene: TRBV20-1; D gene: .; J gene: TRBJ1-1; CDR3 DNA: TGCAGTGCTAGTCCGGGCACTGAAGCTTTCTTT; CDR3 protein: CSASPGTEAFF
clone size: once; V gene: TRBV28; D gene: .; J gene: TRBJ1-6; CDR3 DNA: TGTGCCAGCAGTCAGACAGGTCTCCATTCACCCCTCCACTTT; CDR3 protein: CASSQTGLHSPLHF
clone size: .; V gene: TRBV19; D gene: .; J gene: TRBJ2-1; CDR3 DNA: TGTGCCAGTCCGACTAGGGAGCAGTTCTTC; CDR3 protein: CASPTREQFF
clone size: .; V gene: TRBV5-1; D gene: TRBD1; J gene: TRBJ2-2; CDR3 DNA: TGCGCCAGCAGCTTAAAACAGGGGGCGACCGGGGAGCTGTTTTTT; CDR3 protein: CASSLKQGATGELFF
clone size: .; V gene: TRBV5-1; D gene: TRBD2; J gene: TRBJ2-3; CDR3 DNA: TGCGCCAGCAGCTTACTAGCGGGAGAGGCAGATACGCAGTATTTT; CDR3 protein: CASSLLAGEADTQYF
clone size: .; V gene: TRBV19; D gene: TRBD1; J gene: TRBJ1-5; CDR3 DNA: TGTGCCAGTACCATGACAGGGTGGGGATCCCAGCATTTT; CDR3 protein: CASTMTGWGSQHF
clone size: .; V gene: TRBV7-2; D gene: TRBD1; J gene: TRBJ2-7; CDR3 DNA: TGTGCCAGTAAGGCCGGGACAGGGGGCCACGAGCAGTACTTC; CDR3 protein: CASKAGTGGHEQYF
clone size: once; V gene: TRBV9; D gene: TRBD2; J gene: TRBJ2-1; CDR3 DNA: TGTGCCAGCAGCGAAGTACCGGGACTAGGTCAAGGTGAGCAGTTCTTC; CDR3 protein: CASSEVPGLGQGEQFF
clone size: once; V gene: TRBV7-2; D gene: TRBD1; J gene: TRBJ2-7; CDR3 DNA: TGTGCCAGCAGCTTAGCTCGACAGGGGGCCTACGAGCAGTACTTC; CDR3 protein: CASSLARQGAYEQYF